The 2 T cell receptor beta chains in this list originate from one sample, sequenced in a study of shared T cell receptors in the human thymus. The assay was immunoSEQ multiplex PCR, and TCRdb's table has in-frame clones only and misses some. The data contain about 500,000 clones, approximately 78% of them singletons. This sample also belongs to another study, concerning human thymus T cells.

The sample comprised thymocytes. Source of these receptors: a boy in the first two years of life with a congenital heart defect.

CDR3 loop: CAWSFLWGGTYNEQFF. CDR3 bases: TGTGCCTGGAGTTTCCTTTGGGGGGGGACCTACAATGAGCAGTTCTTC. This rearrangement joins TRBV30 to TRBJ2-1, with 7 bases aligning to TRBD2. Trimming took 2 bases from V and 2 from J; bases not matched to a gene: 9. The CDR3 covers 16 residues. CDR1 and CDR2 from the germline V gene are GTSNPN and SVGIG (reference sequence).

This clone appeared a few times. This rearrangement joins TRBV5-4 to TRBJ1-2, with D tentatively TRBD1 (6 bases). This CDR3 comprises 16 residues. CDR1 is SGHNT and CDR2 is YYREEE in the germline V gene (reference sequence). Trimming cost V 5 bases and J 4 bases, with 21 bases left between them. The CDR3 region has the DNA TGTGCCAGCAGTTCGATACCAGGGGCGACCATCTATGGCTACACCTTC. Translating gives CASSSIPGATIYGYTF.